This entry lists 11 T cell receptor beta chains sequenced from one sample in a study of blood T cells in healthy people across ages. A sample-barcoded 5' primer and a J-beta primer mix were used in a second PCR of about 7 to 11 cycles. TCRdb analysed the 5' RACE reads with MiXCR anew, one entry per CDR3 protein. The sample records some 670,000 distinct CDR3 sequences, approximately 52% being singletons. Input material: blood. The origin of the receptors is an elderly woman in good health.

As regards this clonotype: Since a much larger clone is just one base distant, this may be a read error. The J gene is TRBJ2-4, the V gene TRBV5-1, with a possible D match to TRBD2 (6 bases). Trimming pared 7 bases from V and 15 bases from J, leaving 26 bases between. CDR3 length: 14 amino acids. Germline CDR1 SGHRS, CDR2 YFSETQ. The CDR3 reads CASQKGGVAYERYF. CDR3 sequence (DNA): TGCGCCAGCCAGAAGGGCGGGGTAGCCTACGAGCGGTACTTC.

The rearrangement joins TRBV9 to TRBJ2-5; 7 nucleotides align to TRBD2. The CDR3 is 15 residues long. The V segment lost 4 bases and the J segment 1 base; nucleotides outside the gene matches: 7. Germline V gene lookup returns CDR1 SGDLS and CDR2 YYNGEE. CDR3 residues: CASSFGLVRQETQYF. In DNA, the CDR3 is TGTGCCAGCAGCTTTGGACTAGTCCGCCAAGAGACCCAGTACTTC.

V gene TRBV4-3 combines with J gene TRBJ2-2, with a possible D match to TRBD1 (6 bases). With 6 bases removed from V and 5 bases from J, the gap between germline ends came to 16 bases. The V gene's germline CDR1 is LGHNA and CDR2 YSLEER. The CDR3 covers 15 residues. The CDR3 region is CASSPTGLGTGELFF. The CDR3 nucleotides read TGCGCCAGCAGTCCTACAGGGCTGGGTACCGGGGAGCTGTTTTTT.

About this clonotype: This may arise from a read error, as a much more abundant clone is one base away. This chain uses TRBV11-2 with TRBJ2-1; D gene ambiguous. Germline assignment: CDR1 SGHAT and CDR2 FQNNGV. This CDR3 contains 16 residues. The CDR3 nucleotides read TGTGCCAGCAGCTTATCTCTTGGCCAGAAGACCAATGAGCGGTTCTTC. Its protein is CASSLSLGQKTNERFF.

This chain connects TRBV12-3 or TRBV12-4 to TRBJ2-7; the match to TRBD2 covers 11 bases. The J call is uncertain, as TRBJ2-4 better fits the DNA end. This CDR3 has 18 residues. The CDR3 loop is CASGRPTSGDLAKNIQYF. CDR3 in DNA: TGTGCCAGCGGTAGACCGACTAGCGGGGATTTAGCCAAAAACATTCAGTACTTC.

This clonotype was counted a few times. The chain employs TRBV14 and TRBJ1-4, with 10 bases aligning to TRBD1. V trimming: 4 bases; J trimming: 6 bases; junction bases outside the gene matches: 5. Germline V lookup: CDR1 SGHDN, CDR2 FVKESK. CDR3 length: 15 residues. The CDR3 DNA follows: TGTGCCAGCAGCCGCCGGGGACAGGGGTATGAAAAACTGTTTTTT. Encoded protein: CASSRRGQGYEKLFF.

The genes are TRBV2 and TRBJ2-7; TRBD2 is a possible D gene (5 bases). The J call is in doubt because the DNA end fits TRBJ2-5 better. The germline V gene encodes CDR1 SNHLY and CDR2 FYNNEI. The CDR3 length is 14 residues. As DNA, the CDR3 is TGTGCCAGCAGTGAAGCTGAATGGGAGAAGACCCAGTACTTC. This encodes CASSEAEWEKTQYF.

This clonotype was recorded at least ten times. The chain has TRBV7-2 and TRBJ1-6, with a tentative D call TRBD1 (6 bases). CDR3 size: 16 residues. CDR1 and CDR2 from the germline V gene are SGHTA and FQGNSA. V lost 1 base and J lost 7, with 14 bases in between. CDR3 coding DNA: TGTGCCAGCAGCTTAGAAGGGGGAGGAAGCAATTCACCCCTCCACTTT. Translated, it gives CASSLEGGGSNSPLHF.

The CDR3 sequence: CASNQVAGHTDTQYF. The CDR3 bases are TGTGCCAGCAACCAGGTAGCGGGACATACAGATACGCAGTATTTT. This sequence joins TRBV3-1 and TRBJ2-3; 8 nucleotides line up with TRBD2. The trim removed 7 bases at V and 3 bases at J, leaving 9 bases unmatched. The CDR3 consists of 15 residues. Germline-derived CDR1 and CDR2 are LGHDT and YNNKEL (reference sequence).

The V and J genes are TRBV20-1 and TRBJ1-1; no clear D gene. CDR3 length: 14 residues. CDR1 is DFQATT, CDR2 SNEGSKA, per germline (reference sequence). Written as DNA, the CDR3 is TGCAGCGCCGACCTCGACTGGGGGAACACTGAAGCTTTCTTT. Translation: CSADLDWGNTEAFF.

This clonotype was detected a few times. CDR3 DNA sequence: TGTGCCAGCAGCCAAGTGGCGTCGGAGCAGTACTTC. Translation: CASSQVASEQYF. The chain links TRBV3-1 to TRBJ2-5; no definite D call. Between the trimmed V and J ends, which lost 1 base and 11 bases, there was a span of 11 bases. Germline CDR1 LGHDT, CDR2 YNNKEL (reference sequence). The CDR3 is 12 amino acids.